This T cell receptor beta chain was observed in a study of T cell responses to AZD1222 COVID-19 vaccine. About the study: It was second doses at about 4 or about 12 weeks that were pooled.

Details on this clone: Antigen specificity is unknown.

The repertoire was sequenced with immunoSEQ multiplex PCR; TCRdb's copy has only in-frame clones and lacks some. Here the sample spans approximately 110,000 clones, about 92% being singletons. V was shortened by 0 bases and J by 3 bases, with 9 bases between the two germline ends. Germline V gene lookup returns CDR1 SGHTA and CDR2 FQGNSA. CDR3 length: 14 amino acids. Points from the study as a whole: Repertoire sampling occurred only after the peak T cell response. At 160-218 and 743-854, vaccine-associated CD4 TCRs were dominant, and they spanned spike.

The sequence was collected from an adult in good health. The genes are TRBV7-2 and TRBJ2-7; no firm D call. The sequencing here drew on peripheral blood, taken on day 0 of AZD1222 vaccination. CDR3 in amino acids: CASSLAAPNYEQYF. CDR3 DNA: TGTGCCAGCAGCTTAGCGGCACCCAACTACGAGCAGTACTTC.